This T cell receptor beta chain originates from a study of regulatory T cells in long-lasting Graves disease. Study overall: Over-5-year antithyroid drug use with positive TSH receptor antibodies defined persistent Graves' disease in the study. General study results and limits: TRBV28 was favored in persistent disease, as were TRBJ1-2 and TRBJ2-5.

Time point given: persistent/refractory GD, antithyroid drugs over 5 years with positive TRAb. PBMC RNA served as the TCR library source. A roughly 10-milliliter sample of peripheral blood was drawn into EDTA tubes. Points on this clonotype: The antigen remains undetermined.

Germline lookup yields CDR1 MNHNS and CDR2 SASEGT. This CDR3 is built from 11 residues. V lost 5 bases, J lost 4 bases, and 5 bases lay in between. iRepertoire HTBI primers and Arm-PCR of CDR3 regions built TCR beta libraries. TCRdb reprocessed the multiplex PCR reads via MiXCR and lists one record per CDR3 protein. The table has over 650,000 distinct CDR3 sequences, roughly 30% seen once; the top ten hold about 40%. Source: peripheral blood mononuclear cells (PBMCs), taken when the disease was refractory, from a patient treated with antithyroid drugs. The chain combines TRBV6-1 with TRBJ1-1; D is undetermined. The clonotype originates from a female donor with Graves disease. The CDR3 DNA reads TGTGCCAGCAGTACTAGCACTGAAGCTTTCTTT. Residues: CASSTSTEAFF.